Here is one TCR beta chain with its context. Its target is not known. The assay was immunoSEQ multiplex PCR, and TCRdb's table has in-frame clones only and misses some. The sample lists over 75,000 clones; about 89% were seen once. This sample was taken from a study of OX40 agonist ivuxolimab in advanced cancers. Study in general: At doses from 0.01 to 10 mg/kg, patients were given intravenous ivuxolimab every 2 weeks. The study's findings and limits: Not determined was the antigen specificity of the expanded peripheral T cells.

V lost 0 bases and J 1 base, leaving 12 bases between the germline ends. In germline, CDR1 is SEHNR, CDR2 FQNEAQ (reference sequence). The CDR3 covers 16 residues. The chain carries TRBV7-9 and TRBJ1-1; TRBD1 might be the D (6 bases). The TCR comes from an adult with an advanced solid tumor such as melanoma, head and neck, liver or kidney cancer. The sample consisted of CD4+ or CD8+ T cells sorted from blood, taken in a trial of the OX40 agonist ivuxolimab. CDR3 residues: CASSLAGRGQNTEAFF. In nucleotides, the CDR3 is TGTGCCAGCAGCTTAGCTGGGCGGGGGCAGAACACTGAAGCTTTCTTT.